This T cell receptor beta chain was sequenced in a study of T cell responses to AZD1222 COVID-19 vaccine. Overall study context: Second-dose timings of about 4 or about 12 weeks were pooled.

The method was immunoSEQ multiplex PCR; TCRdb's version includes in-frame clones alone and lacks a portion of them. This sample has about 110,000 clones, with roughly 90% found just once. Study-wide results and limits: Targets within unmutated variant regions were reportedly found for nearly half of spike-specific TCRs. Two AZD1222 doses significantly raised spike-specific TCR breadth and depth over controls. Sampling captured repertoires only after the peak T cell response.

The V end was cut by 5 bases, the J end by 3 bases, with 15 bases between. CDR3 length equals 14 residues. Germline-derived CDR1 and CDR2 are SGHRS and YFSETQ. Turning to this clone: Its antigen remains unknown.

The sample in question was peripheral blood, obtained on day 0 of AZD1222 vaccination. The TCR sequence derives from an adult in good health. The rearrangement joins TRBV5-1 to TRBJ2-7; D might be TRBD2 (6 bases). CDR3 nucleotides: TGCGCCAGCAGGGAGAACGCCGGGGGCTACGAGCAGTACTTC. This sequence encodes CASRENAGGYEQYF.